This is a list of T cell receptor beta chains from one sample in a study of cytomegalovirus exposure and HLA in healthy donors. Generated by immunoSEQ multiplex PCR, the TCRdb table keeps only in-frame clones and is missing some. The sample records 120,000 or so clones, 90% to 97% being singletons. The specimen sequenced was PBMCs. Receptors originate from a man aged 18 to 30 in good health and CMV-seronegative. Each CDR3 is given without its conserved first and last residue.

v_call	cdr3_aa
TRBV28	ASSLGGWVGTEAF
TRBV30	ATSDRNTEAF
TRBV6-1	ASSASQETQY
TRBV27	ASSSPSYEQY
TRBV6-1	ASSEGAALHEQY
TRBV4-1	ASSQGVGVFYEQY
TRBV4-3	ASSQDGLAESYNEQF
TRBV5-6	ASSLGRGADTGELF
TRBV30	AWSRQRLNTEAF
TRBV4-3	ASSQGQGAYYGYT
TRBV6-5	ASSTQGEGNQPQH
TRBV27	ASSSGTGVTGELF
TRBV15	ATSSLRDFPSYNEQF
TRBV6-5	ASSYNRQFKDGYT
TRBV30	AWDSGRGDNEQF
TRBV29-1	SVGSRGTDEQY
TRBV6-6	ASAPRGGRSGNTIY
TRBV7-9	ASSPPSRLEGD
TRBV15	ATSRAPGETQY
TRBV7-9	ASSSPAGANEQF
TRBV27	ASSLGTGFSYEQY
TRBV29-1	SVERTGEVNTEAF
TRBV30	ASQTGNQPQH
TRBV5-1	ASSLGQGTNEKLF
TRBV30	AWSVPDRDTGELF
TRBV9	ASSAGLAGGLYRTGELF
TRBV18	ASSHGTETQY
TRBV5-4	ASSRPGGQETQY
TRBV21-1	ASSKYERVDGELF
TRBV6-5	ASSYSETQY
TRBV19	ASSIGETGEQY
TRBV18	ASSPPLTSYEQY
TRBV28	ASSFSDTGELF
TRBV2	ASSVMESGGNTEAF
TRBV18	ASSPGPGGDGEQY
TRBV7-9	ASSYKGLAGYEQF
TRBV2	ASSSAYTGELF